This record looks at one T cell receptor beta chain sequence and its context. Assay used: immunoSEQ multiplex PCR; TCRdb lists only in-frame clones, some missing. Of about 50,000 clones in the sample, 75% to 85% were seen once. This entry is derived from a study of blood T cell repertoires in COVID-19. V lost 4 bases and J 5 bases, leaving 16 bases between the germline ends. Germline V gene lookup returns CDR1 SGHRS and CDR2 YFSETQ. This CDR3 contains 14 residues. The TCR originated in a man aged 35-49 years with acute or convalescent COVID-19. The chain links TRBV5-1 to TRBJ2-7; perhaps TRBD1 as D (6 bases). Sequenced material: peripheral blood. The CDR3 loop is CASSSGTGSNEQYF. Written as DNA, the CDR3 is TGCGCCAGCAGCAGTGGAACAGGGTCCAACGAGCAGTACTTC.